These T cell receptor beta chains were read from a single sample in a study of T cells in Graves' hyperthyroidism and ophthalmopathy. TCRdb re-analysed the multiplex PCR reads in MiXCR, keeping a single row per CDR3 protein. Of hundreds of thousands of distinct CDR3 sequences in the sample, 14% were seen once. Sequenced input: blood. The source is a woman under 30 with Graves' hyperthyroidism. Each CDR3 is given with its conserved first and last residue.

V gene: TRBV2
CDR3 protein: CASSERQVTGELFF

V gene: TRBV28
CDR3 protein: CASSQTEDGSSYNEQFF

V gene: TRBV18
CDR3 protein: CASSPGASEQFF

V gene: TRBV28
CDR3 protein: CASSHRGNTEAFF

V gene: TRBV4-1
CDR3 protein: CASSQPGGPTTNEKLFF

V gene: TRBV4-1
CDR3 protein: CASSQGQGGSEQYF

V gene: TRBV20-1
CDR3 protein: CSVYGPGNTIYF

V gene: TRBV28
CDR3 protein: CASSAAGTGGNEQYF

V gene: TRBV4-2
CDR3 protein: CASSQVLQNTEAFF

V gene: TRBV6-1
CDR3 protein: CASTPGGSRLNQPQHF

V gene: TRBV3-1
CDR3 protein: CASSDTTSSWNEQFF

V gene: TRBV6-1
CDR3 protein: CASSSIRLAKNIQYF

V gene: TRBV11-3
CDR3 protein: CASSLGWELFF

V gene: TRBV30
CDR3 protein: CASDRAYEQYF

V gene: TRBV2
CDR3 protein: CASSDPLAGVLDTQYF

V gene: TRBV2
CDR3 protein: CASGRTSGRVADTQYF

V gene: TRBV5-5
CDR3 protein: CASIGQGEMNTEAFF

V gene: TRBV29-1
CDR3 protein: CSPGDRIYEQYF

V gene: TRBV7-2
CDR3 protein: CASSLDPSSADTQYF

V gene: TRBV20-1
CDR3 protein: CSARGPRGGGPNTEAFF

V gene: TRBV6-1
CDR3 protein: CASSYKYSNQPQHF

V gene: TRBV20-1
CDR3 protein: CSAWGGRVTEAFF

V gene: TRBV5-1
CDR3 protein: CASSQGTADYGYTF

V gene: TRBV28
CDR3 protein: CASSLFIGGNQPQHF

V gene: TRBV5-1
CDR3 protein: CASRTGQGFYEQYF

V gene: TRBV18
CDR3 protein: CASSPVGPHEQYF

V gene: TRBV7-9
CDR3 protein: CASSPPGAGGNEQFF

V gene: TRBV4-1
CDR3 protein: CASSQDGGRGETQYF

V gene: TRBV2
CDR3 protein: CASRPGRGINQPQHF

V gene: TRBV7-3
CDR3 protein: CASSLFTGAAYEQYF

V gene: TRBV20-1
CDR3 protein: CSAKQGADYGYTF

V gene: TRBV4-3
CDR3 protein: CASSQDRFYEQYF

V gene: TRBV27
CDR3 protein: CATGLAGMSYNEQFF

V gene: TRBV29-1
CDR3 protein: CSVRPGQNRPQHF

V gene: TRBV24-1
CDR3 protein: CATSDLGLAGNTGELFF

V gene: TRBV6-2/TRBV6-3
CDR3 protein: CASSYFDTRGEKLFF

V gene: TRBV11-1
CDR3 protein: CASSLYQNTEAFF

V gene: TRBV7-8
CDR3 protein: CASSPEDTPAQLFF

V gene: TRBV24-1
CDR3 protein: CATADLSSTDTQYF

V gene: TRBV28
CDR3 protein: CASSLRSGARDTQYF

V gene: TRBV7-9
CDR3 protein: CASSLEAGRRELFF

V gene: TRBV7-9
CDR3 protein: CASSLADPGYPTEQYF

V gene: TRBV13
CDR3 protein: CASSALETQETQYF

V gene: TRBV3-1
CDR3 protein: CASSQGAGGPGDTQYF

V gene: TRBV20-1
CDR3 protein: CSASGPKGPYEQYF

V gene: TRBV5-8
CDR3 protein: CASRSTSLETQYF

V gene: TRBV12-3/TRBV12-4
CDR3 protein: CASSRGQGQETQYF

V gene: TRBV2
CDR3 protein: CASEGRVSSYEQYF

V gene: TRBV11-2
CDR3 protein: CASRPLGGSYEQYF

V gene: TRBV7-9
CDR3 protein: CASSLVRGERETQYF

V gene: TRBV18
CDR3 protein: CASSPTGSRRRNTEAFF

V gene: TRBV6-2/TRBV6-3
CDR3 protein: CASSYPPRYANQPQHF

V gene: TRBV7-8
CDR3 protein: CASSPIAVGYEQYF

V gene: TRBV7-9
CDR3 protein: CGGGQQIYSNQPQHF

V gene: TRBV6-1
CDR3 protein: CASSYAEGQETQYF

V gene: TRBV5-1
CDR3 protein: CASSGAGTYEQYF

V gene: TRBV29-1
CDR3 protein: CSVEGRTGGTYNEQFF